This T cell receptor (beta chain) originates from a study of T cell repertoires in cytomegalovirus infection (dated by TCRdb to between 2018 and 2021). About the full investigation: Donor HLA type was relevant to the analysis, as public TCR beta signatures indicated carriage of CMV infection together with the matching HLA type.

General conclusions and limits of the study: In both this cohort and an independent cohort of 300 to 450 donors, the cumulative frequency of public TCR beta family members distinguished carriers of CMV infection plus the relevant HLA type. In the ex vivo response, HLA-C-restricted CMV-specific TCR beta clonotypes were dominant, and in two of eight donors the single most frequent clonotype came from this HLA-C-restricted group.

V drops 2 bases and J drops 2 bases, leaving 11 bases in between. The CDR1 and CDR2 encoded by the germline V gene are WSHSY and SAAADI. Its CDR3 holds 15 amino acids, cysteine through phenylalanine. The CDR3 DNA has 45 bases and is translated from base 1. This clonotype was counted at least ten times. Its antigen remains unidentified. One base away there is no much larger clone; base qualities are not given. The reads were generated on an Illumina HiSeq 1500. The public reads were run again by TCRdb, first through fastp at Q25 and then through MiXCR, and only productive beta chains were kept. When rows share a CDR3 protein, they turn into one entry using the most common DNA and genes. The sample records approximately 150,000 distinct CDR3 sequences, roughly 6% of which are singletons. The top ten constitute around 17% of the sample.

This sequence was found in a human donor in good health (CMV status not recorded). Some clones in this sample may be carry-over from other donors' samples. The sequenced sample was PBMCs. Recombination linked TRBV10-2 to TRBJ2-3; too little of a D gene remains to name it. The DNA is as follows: TGCGCCAGCAGTGAGAATAGTGGGCCCACAGATACGCAGTATTTT. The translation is CASSENSGPTDTQYF.